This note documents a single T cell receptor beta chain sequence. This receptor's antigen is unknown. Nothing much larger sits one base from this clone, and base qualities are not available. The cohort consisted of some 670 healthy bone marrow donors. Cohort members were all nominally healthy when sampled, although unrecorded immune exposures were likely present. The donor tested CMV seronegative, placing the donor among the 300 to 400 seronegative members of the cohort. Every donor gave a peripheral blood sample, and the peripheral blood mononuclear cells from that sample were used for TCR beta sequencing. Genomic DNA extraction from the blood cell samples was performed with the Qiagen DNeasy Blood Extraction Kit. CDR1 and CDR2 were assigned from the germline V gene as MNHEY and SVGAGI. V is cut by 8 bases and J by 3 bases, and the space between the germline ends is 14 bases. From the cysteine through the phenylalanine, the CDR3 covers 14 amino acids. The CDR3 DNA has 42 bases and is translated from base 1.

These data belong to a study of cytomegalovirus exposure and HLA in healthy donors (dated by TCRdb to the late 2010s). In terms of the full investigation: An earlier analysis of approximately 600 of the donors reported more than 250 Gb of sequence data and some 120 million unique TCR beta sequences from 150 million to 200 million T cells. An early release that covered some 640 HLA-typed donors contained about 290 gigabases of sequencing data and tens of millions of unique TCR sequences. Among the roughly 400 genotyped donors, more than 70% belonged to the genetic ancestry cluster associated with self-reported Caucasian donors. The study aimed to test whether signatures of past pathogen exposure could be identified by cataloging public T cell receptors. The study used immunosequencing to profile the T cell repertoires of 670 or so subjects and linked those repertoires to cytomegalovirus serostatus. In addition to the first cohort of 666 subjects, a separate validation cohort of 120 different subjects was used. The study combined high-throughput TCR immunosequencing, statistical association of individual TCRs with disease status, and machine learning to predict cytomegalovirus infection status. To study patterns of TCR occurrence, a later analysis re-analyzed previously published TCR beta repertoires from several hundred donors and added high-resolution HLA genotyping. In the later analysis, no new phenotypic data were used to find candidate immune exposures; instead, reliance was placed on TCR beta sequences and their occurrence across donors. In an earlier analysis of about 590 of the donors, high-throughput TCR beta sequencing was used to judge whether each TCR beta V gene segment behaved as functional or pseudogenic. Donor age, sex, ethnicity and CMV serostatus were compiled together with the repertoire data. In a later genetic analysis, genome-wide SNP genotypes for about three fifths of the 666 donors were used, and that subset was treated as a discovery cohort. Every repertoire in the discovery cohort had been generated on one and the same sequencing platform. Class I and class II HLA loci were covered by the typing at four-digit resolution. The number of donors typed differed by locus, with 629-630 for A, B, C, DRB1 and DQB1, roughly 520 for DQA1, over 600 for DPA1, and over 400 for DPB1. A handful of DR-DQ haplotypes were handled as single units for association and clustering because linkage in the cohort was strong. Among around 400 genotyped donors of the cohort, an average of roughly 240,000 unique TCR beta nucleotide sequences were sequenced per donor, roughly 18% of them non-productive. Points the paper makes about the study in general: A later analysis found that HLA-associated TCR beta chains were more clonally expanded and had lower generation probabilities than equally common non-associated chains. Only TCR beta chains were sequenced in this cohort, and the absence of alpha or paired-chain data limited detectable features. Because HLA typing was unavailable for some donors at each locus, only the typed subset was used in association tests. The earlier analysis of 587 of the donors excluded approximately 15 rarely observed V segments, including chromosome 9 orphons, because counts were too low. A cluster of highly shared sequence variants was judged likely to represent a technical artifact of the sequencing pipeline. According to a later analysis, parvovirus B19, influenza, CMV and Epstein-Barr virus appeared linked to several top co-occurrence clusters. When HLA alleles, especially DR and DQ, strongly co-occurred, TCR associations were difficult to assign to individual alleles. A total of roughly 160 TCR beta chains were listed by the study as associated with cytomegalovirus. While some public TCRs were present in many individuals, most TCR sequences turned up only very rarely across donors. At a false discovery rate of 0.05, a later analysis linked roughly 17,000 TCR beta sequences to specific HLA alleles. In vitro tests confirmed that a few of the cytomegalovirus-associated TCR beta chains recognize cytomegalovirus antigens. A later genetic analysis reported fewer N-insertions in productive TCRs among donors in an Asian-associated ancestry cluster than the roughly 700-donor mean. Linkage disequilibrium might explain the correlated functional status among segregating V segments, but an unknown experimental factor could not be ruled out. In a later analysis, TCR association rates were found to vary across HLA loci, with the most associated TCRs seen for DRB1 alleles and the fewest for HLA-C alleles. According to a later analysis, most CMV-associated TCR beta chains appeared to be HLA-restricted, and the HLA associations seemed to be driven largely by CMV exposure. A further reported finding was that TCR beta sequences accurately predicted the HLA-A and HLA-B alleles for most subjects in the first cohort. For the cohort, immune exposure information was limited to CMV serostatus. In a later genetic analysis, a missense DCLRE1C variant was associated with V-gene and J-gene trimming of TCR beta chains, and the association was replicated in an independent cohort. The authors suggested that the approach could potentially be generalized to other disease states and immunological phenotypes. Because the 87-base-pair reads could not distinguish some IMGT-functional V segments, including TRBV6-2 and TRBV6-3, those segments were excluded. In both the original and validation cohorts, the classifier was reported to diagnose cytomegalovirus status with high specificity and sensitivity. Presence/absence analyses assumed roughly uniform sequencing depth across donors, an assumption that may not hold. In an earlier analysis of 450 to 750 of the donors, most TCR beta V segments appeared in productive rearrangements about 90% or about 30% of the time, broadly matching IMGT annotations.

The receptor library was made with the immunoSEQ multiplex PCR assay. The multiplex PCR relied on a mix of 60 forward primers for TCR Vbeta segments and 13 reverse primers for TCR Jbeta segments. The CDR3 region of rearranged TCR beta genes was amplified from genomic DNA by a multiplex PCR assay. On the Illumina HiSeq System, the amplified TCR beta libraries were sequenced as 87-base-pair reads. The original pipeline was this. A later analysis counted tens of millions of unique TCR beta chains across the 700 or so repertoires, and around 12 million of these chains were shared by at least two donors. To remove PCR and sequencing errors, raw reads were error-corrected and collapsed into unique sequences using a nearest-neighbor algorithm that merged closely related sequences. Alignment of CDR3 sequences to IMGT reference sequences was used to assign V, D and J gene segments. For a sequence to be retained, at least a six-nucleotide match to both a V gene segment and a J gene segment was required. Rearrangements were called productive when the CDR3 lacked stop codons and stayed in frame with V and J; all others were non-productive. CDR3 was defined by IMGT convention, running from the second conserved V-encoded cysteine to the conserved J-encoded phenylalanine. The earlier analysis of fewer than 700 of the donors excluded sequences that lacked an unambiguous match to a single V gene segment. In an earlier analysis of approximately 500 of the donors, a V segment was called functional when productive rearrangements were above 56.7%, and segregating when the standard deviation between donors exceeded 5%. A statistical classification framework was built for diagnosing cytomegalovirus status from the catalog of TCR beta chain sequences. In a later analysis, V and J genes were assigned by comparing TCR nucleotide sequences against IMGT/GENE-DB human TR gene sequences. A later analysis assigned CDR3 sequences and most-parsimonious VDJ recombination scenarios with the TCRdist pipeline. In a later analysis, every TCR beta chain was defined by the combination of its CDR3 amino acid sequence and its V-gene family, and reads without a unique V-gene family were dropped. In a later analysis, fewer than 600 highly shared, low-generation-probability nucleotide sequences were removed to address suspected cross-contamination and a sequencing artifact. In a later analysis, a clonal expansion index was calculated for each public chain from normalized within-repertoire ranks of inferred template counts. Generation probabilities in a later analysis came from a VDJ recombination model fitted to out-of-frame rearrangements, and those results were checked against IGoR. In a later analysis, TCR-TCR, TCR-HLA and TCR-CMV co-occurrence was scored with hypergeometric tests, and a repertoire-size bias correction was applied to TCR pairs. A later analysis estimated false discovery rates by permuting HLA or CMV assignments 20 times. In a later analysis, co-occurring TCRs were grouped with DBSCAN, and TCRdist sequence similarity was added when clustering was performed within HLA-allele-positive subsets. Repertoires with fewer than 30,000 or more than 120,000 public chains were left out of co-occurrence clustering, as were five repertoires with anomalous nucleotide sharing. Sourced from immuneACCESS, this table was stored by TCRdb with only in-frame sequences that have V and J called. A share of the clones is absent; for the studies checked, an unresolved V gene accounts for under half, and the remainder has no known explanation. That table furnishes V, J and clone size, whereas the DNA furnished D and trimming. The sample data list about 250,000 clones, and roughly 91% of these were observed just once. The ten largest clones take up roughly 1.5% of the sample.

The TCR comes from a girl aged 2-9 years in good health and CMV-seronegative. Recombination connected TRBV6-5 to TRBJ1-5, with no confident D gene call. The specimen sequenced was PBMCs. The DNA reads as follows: TGTGCCAGCCGTTTGGGAGGGAACAATCAGCCCCAGCATTTT. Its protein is CASRLGGNNQPQHF.